The clone carrying this T cell receptor beta chain has ten or more counts. The sample is drawn from a study of T cells in Graves' hyperthyroidism and ophthalmopathy. The investigators amplified TCR beta CDR3 regions from RNA transcripts. The HTBI primer set served for first-round RT-PCR of the TCR CDR3. MiXCR was run by TCRdb on the multiplex PCR reads, yielding one entry per CDR3 protein. This table holds about 500,000 distinct CDR3 sequences, over 15% found once. From approximately 9.3 ml of fresh peripheral blood, PBMCs were isolated. This CDR3 comprises 15 residues. V lost 4 bases, J lost 1 base, and 6 bases stayed unmatched. Germline CDR1 SGHAT, CDR2 FQNNGV.

This receptor was taken from a woman in her late teens or twenties with Graves' ophthalmopathy. What was sequenced was blood. The chain joins TRBV11-2 to TRBJ1-1, with TRBD1 identical over 7 bases. The CDR3 is CASSSPGQKNTEAFF. For the CDR3, the DNA is TGTGCCAGCAGCTCCCCGGGACAGAAGAACACTGAAGCTTTCTTT.